This T cell receptor (beta chain) comes out of a study of cytomegalovirus exposure and HLA in healthy donors. The PCR used 60 Vbeta and 13 Jbeta primers. Data came from immunoSEQ multiplex PCR; TCRdb stores just in-frame clones and leaves some out. The sample has fewer than 150,000 clones, 80% seen once; the top ten hold 1%. Note on this clone: Its antigen is currently unknown.

CDR1 MNHNS and CDR2 SASEGT come from the germline V gene. The CDR3 has 13 residues. The V gene lost 5 bases and the J gene lost 3 bases, with 10 bases spanning the gap. Study-level results: TCR beta V- and J-gene trimming was later associated with a missense DCLRE1C variant. Roughly uniform sequencing depth across donors was assumed, possibly incorrectly.

The receptor was isolated from a man aged 35-49 years in good health and CMV-seronegative. The chain has TRBV6-1 and TRBJ1-2, with D uncertain. Specimen: PBMCs. CDR3 bases: TGTGCCAGCAGTAAGATGTCAGACTATGGCTACACCTTC. Translating gives CASSKMSDYGYTF.